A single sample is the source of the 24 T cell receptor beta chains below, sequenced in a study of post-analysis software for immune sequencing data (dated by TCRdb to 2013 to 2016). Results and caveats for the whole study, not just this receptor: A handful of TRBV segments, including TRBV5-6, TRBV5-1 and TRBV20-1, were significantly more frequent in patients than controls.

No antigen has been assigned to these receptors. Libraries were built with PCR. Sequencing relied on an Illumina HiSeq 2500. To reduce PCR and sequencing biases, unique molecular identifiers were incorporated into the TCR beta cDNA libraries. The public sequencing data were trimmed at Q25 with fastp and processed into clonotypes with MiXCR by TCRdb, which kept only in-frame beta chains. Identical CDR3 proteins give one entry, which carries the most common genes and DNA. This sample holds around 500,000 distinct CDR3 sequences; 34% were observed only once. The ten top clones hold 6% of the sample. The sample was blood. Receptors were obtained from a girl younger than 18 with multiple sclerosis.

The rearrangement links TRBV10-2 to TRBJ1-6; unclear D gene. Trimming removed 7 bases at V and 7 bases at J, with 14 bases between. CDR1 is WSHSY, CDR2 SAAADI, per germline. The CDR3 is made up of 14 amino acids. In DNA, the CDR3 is TGCGCCAGCATCCCTAACTCGGAAAATTCACCCCTCCACTTT. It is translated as CASIPNSENSPLHF.

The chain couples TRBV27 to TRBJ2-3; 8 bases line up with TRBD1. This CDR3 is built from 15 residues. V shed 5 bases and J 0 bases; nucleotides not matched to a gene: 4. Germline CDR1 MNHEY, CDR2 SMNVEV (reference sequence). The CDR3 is CASSKDRVSTDTQYF. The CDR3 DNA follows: TGTGCCAGCAGTAAGGACAGGGTTAGCACAGATACGCAGTATTTT.

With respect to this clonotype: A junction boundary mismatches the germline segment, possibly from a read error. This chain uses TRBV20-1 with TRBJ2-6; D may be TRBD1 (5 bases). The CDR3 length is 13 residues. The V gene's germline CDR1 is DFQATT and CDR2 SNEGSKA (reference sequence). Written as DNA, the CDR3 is TGCAGTGCACCGAAAGCTGGGGCCAACGTCCGGACTTTC. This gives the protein CSAPKAGANVRTF.

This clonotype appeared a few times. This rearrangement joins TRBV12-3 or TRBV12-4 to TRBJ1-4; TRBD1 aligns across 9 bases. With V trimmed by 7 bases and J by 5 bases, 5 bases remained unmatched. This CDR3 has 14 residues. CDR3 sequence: CASKVGTGNEKLFF. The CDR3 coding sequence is TGTGCCAGCAAGGTCGGGACAGGGAATGAAAAACTGTTTTTT.

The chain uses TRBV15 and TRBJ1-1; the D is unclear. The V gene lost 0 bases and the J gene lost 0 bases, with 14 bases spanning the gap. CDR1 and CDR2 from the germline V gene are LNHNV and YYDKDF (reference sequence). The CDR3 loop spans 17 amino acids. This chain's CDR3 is CATSRDWREDMNTEAFF. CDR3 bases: TGTGCCACCAGCAGAGATTGGCGGGAAGACATGAACACTGAAGCTTTCTTT.

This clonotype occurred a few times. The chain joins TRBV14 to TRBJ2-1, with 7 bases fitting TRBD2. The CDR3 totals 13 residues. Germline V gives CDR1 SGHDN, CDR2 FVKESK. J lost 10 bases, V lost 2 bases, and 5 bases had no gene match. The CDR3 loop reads CASSQSGLGEQFF. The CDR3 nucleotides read TGTGCCAGCAGCCAATCCGGACTAGGGGAGCAGTTCTTC.

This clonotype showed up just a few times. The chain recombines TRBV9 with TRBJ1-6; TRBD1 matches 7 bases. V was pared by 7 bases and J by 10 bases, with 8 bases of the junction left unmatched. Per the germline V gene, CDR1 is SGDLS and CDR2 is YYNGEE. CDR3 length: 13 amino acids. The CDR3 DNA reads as TGTGCCAGCGGAGGGGGCCCGATCTCACCCCTCCACTTT. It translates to CASGGGPISPLHF.

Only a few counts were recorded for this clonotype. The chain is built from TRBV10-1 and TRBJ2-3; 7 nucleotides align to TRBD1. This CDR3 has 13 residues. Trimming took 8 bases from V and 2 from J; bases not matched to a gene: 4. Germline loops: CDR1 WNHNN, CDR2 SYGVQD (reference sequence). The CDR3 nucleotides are TGCGCCAGCGGACAGGACCTCACAGATACGCAGTATTTT. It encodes CASGQDLTDTQYF.

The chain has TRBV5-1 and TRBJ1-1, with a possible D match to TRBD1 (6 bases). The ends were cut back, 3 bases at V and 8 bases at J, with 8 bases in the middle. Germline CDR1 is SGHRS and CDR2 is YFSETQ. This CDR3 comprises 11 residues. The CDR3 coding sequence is TGCGCCAGCAGCTCGACAGGCGAAGCTTTCTTT. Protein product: CASSSTGEAFF.

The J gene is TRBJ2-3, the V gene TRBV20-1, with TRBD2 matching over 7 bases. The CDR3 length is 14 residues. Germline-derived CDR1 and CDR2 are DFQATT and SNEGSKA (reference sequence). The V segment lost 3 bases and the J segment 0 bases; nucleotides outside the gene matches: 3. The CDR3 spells CSARRGFSTDTQYF. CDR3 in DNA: TGCAGTGCTAGGCGGGGGTTTAGCACAGATACGCAGTATTTT.

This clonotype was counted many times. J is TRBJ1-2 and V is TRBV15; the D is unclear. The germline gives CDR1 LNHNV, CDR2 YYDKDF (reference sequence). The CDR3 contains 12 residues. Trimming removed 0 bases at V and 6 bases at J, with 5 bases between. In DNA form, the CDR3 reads TGTGCCACCAGCAGAGATGGGGATGGCTACACCTTC. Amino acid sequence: CATSRDGDGYTF.

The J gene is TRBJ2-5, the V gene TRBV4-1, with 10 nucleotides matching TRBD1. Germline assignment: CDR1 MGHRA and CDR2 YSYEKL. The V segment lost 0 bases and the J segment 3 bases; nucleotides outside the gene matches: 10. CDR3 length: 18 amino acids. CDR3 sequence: CASSQDDGTGVGEETQYF. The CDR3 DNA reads TGCGCCAGCAGCCAAGATGATGGGACAGGGGTAGGGGAAGAGACCCAGTACTTC.

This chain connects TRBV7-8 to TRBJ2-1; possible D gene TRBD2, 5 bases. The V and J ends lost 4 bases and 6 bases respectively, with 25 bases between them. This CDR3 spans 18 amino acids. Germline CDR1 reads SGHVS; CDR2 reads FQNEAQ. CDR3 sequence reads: CASSSLLGEGNKGNEQFF. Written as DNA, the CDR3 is TGTGCCAGCAGCTCGCTATTAGGTGAGGGCAACAAGGGCAATGAGCAGTTCTTC. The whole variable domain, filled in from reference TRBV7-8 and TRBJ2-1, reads GAGVSQSPRYKVAKRGQDVALRCDPISGHVSLFWYQQALGQGPEFLTYFQNEAQLDKSGLPSDRFFAERPEGSVSTLKIQRTQQEDSAVYLCASSSLLGEGNKGNEQFFGPGTRLTVL.

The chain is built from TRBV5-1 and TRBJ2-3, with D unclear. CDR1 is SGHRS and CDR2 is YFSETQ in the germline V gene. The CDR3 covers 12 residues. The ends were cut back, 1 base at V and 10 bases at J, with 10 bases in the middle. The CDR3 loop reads CASSLPTAAQYF. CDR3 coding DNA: TGCGCCAGCAGCTTGCCAACGGCGGCGCAGTATTTT.

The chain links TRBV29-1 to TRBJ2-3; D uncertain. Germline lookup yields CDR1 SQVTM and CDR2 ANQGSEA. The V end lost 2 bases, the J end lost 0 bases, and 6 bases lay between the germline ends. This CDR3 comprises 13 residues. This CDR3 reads CSVELDSTDTQYF. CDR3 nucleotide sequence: TGCAGCGTTGAACTCGACAGCACAGATACGCAGTATTTT.

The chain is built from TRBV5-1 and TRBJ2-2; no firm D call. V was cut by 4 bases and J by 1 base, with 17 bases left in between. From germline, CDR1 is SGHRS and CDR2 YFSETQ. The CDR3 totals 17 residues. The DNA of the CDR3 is TGCGCCAGCAGCCTTTCCCTTGGACGGTTGAACACCGGGGAGCTGTTTTTT. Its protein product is CASSLSLGRLNTGELFF.

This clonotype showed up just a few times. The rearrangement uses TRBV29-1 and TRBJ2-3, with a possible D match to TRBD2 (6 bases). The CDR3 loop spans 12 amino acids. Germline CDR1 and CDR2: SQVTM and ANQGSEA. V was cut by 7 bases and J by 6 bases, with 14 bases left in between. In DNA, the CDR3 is TGCAGCGCCGCCCATGCGGGGGATACGCAGTATTTT. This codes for CSAAHAGDTQYF.

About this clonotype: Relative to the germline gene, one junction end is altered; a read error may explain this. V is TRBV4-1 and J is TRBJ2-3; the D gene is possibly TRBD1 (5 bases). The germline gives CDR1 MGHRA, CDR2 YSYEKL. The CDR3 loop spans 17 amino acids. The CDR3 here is CASGHVYGRASTDTQYF. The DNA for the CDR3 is TGCGCCAGCGGCCACGTCTACGGCAGGGCCAGCACAGATACGCAGTATTTT.

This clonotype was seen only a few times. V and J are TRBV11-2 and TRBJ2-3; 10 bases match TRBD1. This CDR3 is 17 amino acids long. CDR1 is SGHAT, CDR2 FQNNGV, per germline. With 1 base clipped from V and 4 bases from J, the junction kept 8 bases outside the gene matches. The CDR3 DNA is TGTGCCAGCAGCTTAGCAACGACAGGGGGCGTCGCAGATACGCAGTATTTT. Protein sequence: CASSLATTGGVADTQYF.

CDR3 sequence (DNA): TGTGCCAGCAGTGAAGGGGTGTACCAAGAGACCCAGTACTTC. It is translated as CASSEGVYQETQYF. The gene calls are TRBV2 and TRBJ2-5; no clear D gene. Germline values: CDR1 SNHLY, CDR2 FYNNEI. The CDR3 is 14 residues long. V lost 1 base and J 0 bases, leaving 6 bases between the germline ends.

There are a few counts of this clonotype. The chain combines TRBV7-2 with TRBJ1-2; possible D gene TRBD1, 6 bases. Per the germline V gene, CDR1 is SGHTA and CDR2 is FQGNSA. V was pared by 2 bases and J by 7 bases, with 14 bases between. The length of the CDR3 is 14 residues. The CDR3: CASSLFAGDGGYTF. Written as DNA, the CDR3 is TGTGCCAGCAGCTTATTCGCAGGGGATGGTGGCTACACCTTC.

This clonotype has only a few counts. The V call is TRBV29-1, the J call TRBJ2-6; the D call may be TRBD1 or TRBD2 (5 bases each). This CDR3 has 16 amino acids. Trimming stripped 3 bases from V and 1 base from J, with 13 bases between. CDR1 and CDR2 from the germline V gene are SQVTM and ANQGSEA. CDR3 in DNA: TGCAGCGTTGATCCAGGGACGAGTTCTGGGGCCAACGTCCTGACTTTC. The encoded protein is CSVDPGTSSGANVLTF.

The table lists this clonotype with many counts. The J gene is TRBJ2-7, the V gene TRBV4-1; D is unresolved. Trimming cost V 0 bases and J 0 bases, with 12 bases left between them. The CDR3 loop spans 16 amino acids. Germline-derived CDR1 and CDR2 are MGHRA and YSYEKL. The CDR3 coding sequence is TGCGCCAGCAGCCAAGATTGGCCAGGCAACTCCTACGAGCAGTACTTC. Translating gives CASSQDWPGNSYEQYF.

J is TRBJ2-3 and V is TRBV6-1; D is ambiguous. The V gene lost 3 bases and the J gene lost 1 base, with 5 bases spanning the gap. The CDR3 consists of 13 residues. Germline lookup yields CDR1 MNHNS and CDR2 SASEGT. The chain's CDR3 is CASSDPGTDTQYF. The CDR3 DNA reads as TGTGCCAGCAGTGACCCGGGCACAGATACGCAGTATTTT.